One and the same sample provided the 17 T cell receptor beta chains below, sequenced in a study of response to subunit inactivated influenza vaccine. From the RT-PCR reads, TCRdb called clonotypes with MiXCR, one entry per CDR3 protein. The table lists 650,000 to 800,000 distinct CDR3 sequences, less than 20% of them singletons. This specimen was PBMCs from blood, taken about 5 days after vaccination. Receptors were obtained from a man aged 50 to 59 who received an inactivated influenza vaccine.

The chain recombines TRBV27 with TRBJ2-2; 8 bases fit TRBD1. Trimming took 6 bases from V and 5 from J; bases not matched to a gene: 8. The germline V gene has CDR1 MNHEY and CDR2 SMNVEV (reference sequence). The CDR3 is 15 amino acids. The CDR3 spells CASSAARTGTGELFF. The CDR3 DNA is TGTGCCAGCAGCGCCGCGAGGACAGGGACCGGGGAGCTGTTTTTT.

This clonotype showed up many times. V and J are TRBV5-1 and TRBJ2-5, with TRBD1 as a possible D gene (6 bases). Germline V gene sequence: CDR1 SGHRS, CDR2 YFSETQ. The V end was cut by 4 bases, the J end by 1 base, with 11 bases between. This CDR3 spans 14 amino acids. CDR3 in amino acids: CASSLTGLQETQYF. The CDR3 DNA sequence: TGCGCCAGCAGCCTGACAGGCCTCCAAGAGACCCAGTACTTC.

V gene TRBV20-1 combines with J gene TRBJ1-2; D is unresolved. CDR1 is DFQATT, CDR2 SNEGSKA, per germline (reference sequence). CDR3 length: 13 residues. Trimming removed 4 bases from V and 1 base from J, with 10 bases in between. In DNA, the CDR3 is TGCAGTGCTACCACGGGCAGTAACTATGGCTACACCTTC. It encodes CSATTGSNYGYTF.

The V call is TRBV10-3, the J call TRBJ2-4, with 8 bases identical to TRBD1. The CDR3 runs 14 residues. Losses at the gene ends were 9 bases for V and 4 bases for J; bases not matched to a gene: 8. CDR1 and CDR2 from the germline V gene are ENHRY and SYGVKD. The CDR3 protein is CAISIGQGKNIQYF. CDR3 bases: TGTGCCATTAGTATAGGACAGGGTAAAAACATTCAGTACTTC.

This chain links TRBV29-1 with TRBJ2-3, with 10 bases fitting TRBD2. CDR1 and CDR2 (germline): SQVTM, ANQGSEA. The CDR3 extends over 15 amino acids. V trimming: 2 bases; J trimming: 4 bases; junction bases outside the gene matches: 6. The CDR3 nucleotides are TGCAGCGTTGAACCGTCTAGCGGGAGATCAGATACGCAGTATTTT. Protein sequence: CSVEPSSGRSDTQYF.

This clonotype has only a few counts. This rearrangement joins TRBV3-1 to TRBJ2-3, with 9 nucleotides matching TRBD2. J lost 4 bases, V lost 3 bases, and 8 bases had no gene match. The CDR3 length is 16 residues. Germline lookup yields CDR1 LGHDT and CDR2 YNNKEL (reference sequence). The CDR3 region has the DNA TGTGCCAGCAGCCATCAAAGTCGCGGGAGGGCAGATACGCAGTATTTT. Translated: CASSHQSRGRADTQYF.

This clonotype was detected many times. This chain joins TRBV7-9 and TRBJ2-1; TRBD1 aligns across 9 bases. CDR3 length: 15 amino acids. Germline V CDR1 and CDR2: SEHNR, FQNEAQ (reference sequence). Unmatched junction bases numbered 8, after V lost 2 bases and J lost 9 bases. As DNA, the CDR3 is TGTGCCAGCAGCTTATCGACAGGGGGAACAAGTGAGCAGTTCTTC. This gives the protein CASSLSTGGTSEQFF.

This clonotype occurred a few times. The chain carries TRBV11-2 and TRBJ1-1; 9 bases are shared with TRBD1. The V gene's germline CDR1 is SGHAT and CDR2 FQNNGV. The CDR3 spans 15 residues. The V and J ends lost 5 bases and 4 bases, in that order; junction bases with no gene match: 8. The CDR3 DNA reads TGTGCCAGCAGCCTAGGACAGGGGTTTGCCACTGAAGCTTTCTTT. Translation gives CASSLGQGFATEAFF.

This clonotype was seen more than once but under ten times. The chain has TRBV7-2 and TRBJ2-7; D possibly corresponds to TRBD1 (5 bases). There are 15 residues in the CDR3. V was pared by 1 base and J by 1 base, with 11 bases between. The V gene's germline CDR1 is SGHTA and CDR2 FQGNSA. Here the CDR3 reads CASSLVKGPSYEQYF. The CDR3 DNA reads TGTGCCAGCAGCTTAGTCAAGGGGCCTTCCTACGAGCAGTACTTC. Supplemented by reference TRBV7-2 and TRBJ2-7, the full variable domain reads GAGVSQSPSNKVTEKGKDVELRCDPISGHTALYWYRQSLGQGLEFLIYFQGNSAPDKSGLPSDRFSAERTGGSVSTLTIQRTQQEDSAVYLCASSLVKGPSYEQYFGPGTRLTVT.

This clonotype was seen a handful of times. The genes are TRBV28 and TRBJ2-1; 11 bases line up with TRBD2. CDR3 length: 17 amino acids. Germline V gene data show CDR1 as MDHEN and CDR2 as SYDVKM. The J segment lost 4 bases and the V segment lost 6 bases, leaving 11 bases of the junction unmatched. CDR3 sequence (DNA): TGTGCCAGCAGATCCACCGGACTAGCGGGTTATTACAATGAGCAGTTCTTC. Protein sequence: CASRSTGLAGYYNEQFF.

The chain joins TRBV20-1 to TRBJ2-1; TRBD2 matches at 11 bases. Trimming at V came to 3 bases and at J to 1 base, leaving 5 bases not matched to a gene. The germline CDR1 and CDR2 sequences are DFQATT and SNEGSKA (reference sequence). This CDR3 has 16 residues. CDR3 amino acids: CSARKGLAVSYNEQFF. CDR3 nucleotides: TGCAGTGCTAGGAAGGGACTAGCGGTATCCTACAATGAGCAGTTCTTC.

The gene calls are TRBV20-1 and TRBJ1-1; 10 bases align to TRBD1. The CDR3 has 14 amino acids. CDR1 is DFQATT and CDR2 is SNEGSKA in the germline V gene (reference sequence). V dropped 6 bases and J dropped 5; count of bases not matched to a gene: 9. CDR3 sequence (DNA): TGCAGTGCCAAGAAGGGACAGGGGAGTACTGAAGCTTTCTTT. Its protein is CSAKKGQGSTEAFF.

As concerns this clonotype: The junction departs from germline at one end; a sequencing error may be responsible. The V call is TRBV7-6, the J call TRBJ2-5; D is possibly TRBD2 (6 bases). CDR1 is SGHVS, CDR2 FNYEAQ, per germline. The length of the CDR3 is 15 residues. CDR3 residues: CASSPREGRRETQCF. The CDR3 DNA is TGTGCCAGCAGCCCCAGAGAAGGGAGACGGGAGACCCAGTGCTTC.

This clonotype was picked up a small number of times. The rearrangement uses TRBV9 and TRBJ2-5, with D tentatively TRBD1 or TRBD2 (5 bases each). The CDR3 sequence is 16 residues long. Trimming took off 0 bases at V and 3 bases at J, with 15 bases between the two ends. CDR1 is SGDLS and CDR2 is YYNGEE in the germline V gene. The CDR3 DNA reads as TGTGCCAGCAGCGTAGGTCTCAGGGACCTCGAAGAGACCCAGTACTTC. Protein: CASSVGLRDLEETQYF.

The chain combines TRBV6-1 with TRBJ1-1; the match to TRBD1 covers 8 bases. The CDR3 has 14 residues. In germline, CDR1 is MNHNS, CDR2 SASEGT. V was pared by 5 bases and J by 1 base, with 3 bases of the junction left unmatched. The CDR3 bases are TGTGCCAGCAGTCCCAGGGGGCCGAACACTGAAGCTTTCTTT. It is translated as CASSPRGPNTEAFF.

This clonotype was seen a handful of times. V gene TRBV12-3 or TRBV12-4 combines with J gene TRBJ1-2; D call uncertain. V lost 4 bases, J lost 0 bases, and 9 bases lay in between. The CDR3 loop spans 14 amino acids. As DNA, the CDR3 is TGTGCCAGCAGTTCTATGCGGGCTAACTATGGCTACACCTTC. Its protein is CASSSMRANYGYTF.

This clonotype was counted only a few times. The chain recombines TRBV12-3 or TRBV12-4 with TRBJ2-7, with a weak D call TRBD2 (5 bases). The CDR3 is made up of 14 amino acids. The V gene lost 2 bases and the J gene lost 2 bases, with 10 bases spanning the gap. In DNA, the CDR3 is TGTGCCAGCAGTTTAACCGGGATTGCCTACGAGCAGTACTTC. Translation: CASSLTGIAYEQYF.